A selection of T cell receptor beta chains follows, all from one sample in a study of T cells in Graves' hyperthyroidism and ophthalmopathy. Each CDR3 protein is one row after TCRdb ran MiXCR on the multiplex PCR reads. The data hold 350,000 to 450,000 distinct CDR3 sequences, with approximately 18% observed a single time. Source material: blood. The receptor set was obtained from a woman in her twenties or thirties with Graves' hyperthyroidism that later progressed to Graves' ophthalmopathy. Each CDR3 is given with its conserved first and last residue. A D gene is named only where the DNA matches it firmly. Rows give clone size only sometimes, using once, few, many, or a class for an expanded clone.

D gene: TRBD2
clone size: many
J gene: TRBJ2-7
V gene: TRBV7-2
CDR3 protein: CASSYSGGDLYEQYF
CDR3 DNA: TGTGCCAGCAGCTATAGCGGGGGGGATTTATACGAGCAGTACTTC

D gene: .
clone size: many
J gene: TRBJ1-2
V gene: TRBV10-2
CDR3 protein: CASSDRAPGYTF
CDR3 DNA: TGCGCCAGCAGTGACAGGGCTCCCGGCTACACCTTC

D gene: .
clone size: many
J gene: TRBJ1-5
V gene: TRBV27
CDR3 protein: CASSFGPNQPQHF
CDR3 DNA: TGTGCCAGCAGTTTCGGGCCCAATCAGCCCCAGCATTTT

D gene: .
clone size: .
J gene: TRBJ2-1
V gene: TRBV20-1
CDR3 protein: CSAILGLANEQFF
CDR3 DNA: TGCAGTGCTATTCTGGGCTTAGCGAATGAGCAGTTCTTC

D gene: .
clone size: few
J gene: TRBJ2-2
V gene: TRBV6-1
CDR3 protein: CASRRQHLTGELFF
CDR3 DNA: TGTGCCAGCAGAAGACAGCACCTAACCGGGGAGCTGTTTTTT

D gene: .
clone size: few
J gene: TRBJ1-1
V gene: TRBV12-5
CDR3 protein: CASGLIHGDGNTEAFF
CDR3 DNA: TGTGCTAGTGGTTTGATACACGGGGACGGAAACACTGAAGCTTTCTTT

D gene: TRBD1
clone size: .
J gene: TRBJ1-1
V gene: TRBV15
CDR3 protein: CATSSPGQERFNTEAFF
CDR3 DNA: TGTGCCACCAGCAGCCCGGGACAGGAGAGATTTAACACTGAAGCTTTCTTT

D gene: .
clone size: many
J gene: TRBJ2-5
V gene: TRBV2
CDR3 protein: CASSEVSPLETQYF
CDR3 DNA: TGTGCCAGCAGTGAAGTCTCCCCTTTAGAGACCCAGTACTTC

D gene: .
clone size: few
J gene: TRBJ2-3
V gene: TRBV6-1
CDR3 protein: CASSDSTQISTDTQYF
CDR3 DNA: TGTGCCAGCAGTGACTCTACCCAAATTAGCACAGATACGCAGTATTTT

D gene: .
clone size: many
J gene: TRBJ2-5
V gene: TRBV24-1
CDR3 protein: CATSDPGETQYF
CDR3 DNA: TGTGCCACCAGTGACCCCGGGGAGACCCAGTACTTC

D gene: .
clone size: many
J gene: TRBJ1-2
V gene: TRBV29-1
CDR3 protein: CSVQSRTFSNYGYTF
CDR3 DNA: TGCAGCGTTCAATCGAGGACATTTTCTAACTATGGCTACACCTTC

D gene: TRBD2
clone size: many
J gene: TRBJ2-7
V gene: TRBV28
CDR3 protein: CASTSPGTSNEQYF
CDR3 DNA: TGTGCCAGCACCTCGCCCGGGACTAGCAACGAGCAGTACTTC

D gene: .
clone size: many
J gene: TRBJ2-4
V gene: TRBV5-1
CDR3 protein: CASSLGRQNIQYF
CDR3 DNA: TGCGCCAGCAGCTTGGGGCGTCAAAACATTCAGTACTTC

D gene: .
clone size: few
J gene: TRBJ2-7
V gene: TRBV30
CDR3 protein: CAWSVLSRPAVEQYF
CDR3 DNA: TGTGCCTGGAGTGTACTGTCCAGGCCAGCGGTCGAGCAGTACTTC

D gene: .
clone size: many
J gene: TRBJ2-1
V gene: TRBV7-9
CDR3 protein: CASSLGWGQSSYNEQFF
CDR3 DNA: TGTGCCAGCAGCTTAGGGTGGGGGCAAAGCTCCTACAATGAGCAGTTCTTC

D gene: .
clone size: many
J gene: TRBJ2-1
V gene: TRBV9
CDR3 protein: CASSVLGEGDEQFF
CDR3 DNA: TGTGCCAGCAGCGTGCTGGGAGAGGGGGATGAGCAGTTCTTC

D gene: TRBD1
clone size: many
J gene: TRBJ1-1
V gene: TRBV29-1
CDR3 protein: CSVGRGGVDTEAFF
CDR3 DNA: TGCAGCGTTGGTCGAGGGGGCGTCGACACTGAAGCTTTCTTT

D gene: .
clone size: many
J gene: TRBJ1-2
V gene: TRBV12-3/TRBV12-4
CDR3 protein: CASSFGQGHGYTF
CDR3 DNA: TGTGCCAGCAGTTTCGGTCAGGGGCATGGCTACACCTTC

D gene: .
clone size: many
J gene: TRBJ1-1
V gene: TRBV19
CDR3 protein: CASQQGAGYTEAFF
CDR3 DNA: TGTGCCAGTCAACAGGGAGCTGGGTACACTGAAGCTTTCTTT

D gene: TRBD1
clone size: many
J gene: TRBJ1-4
V gene: TRBV5-4
CDR3 protein: CASSENRGLNEKLFF
CDR3 DNA: TGTGCCAGCAGCGAGAACAGGGGGCTAAATGAAAAACTGTTTTTT

D gene: TRBD2
clone size: .
J gene: TRBJ2-1
V gene: TRBV20-1
CDR3 protein: CSVAAGGYNEQFF
CDR3 DNA: TGCAGCGTTGCCGCGGGGGGATACAATGAGCAGTTCTTC

D gene: TRBD2
clone size: many
J gene: TRBJ2-2
V gene: TRBV2
CDR3 protein: CASETSGRSTGELFF
CDR3 DNA: TGTGCCAGCGAGACTAGCGGGAGAAGCACCGGGGAGCTGTTTTTT

D gene: .
clone size: many
J gene: TRBJ1-1
V gene: TRBV30
CDR3 protein: CAWGVRGRAEAFF
CDR3 DNA: TGTGCCTGGGGGGTTAGGGGGAGGGCTGAAGCTTTCTTT

D gene: .
clone size: .
J gene: TRBJ1-6
V gene: TRBV19
CDR3 protein: CASTADSSPLHF
CDR3 DNA: TGTGCCAGTACGGCGGATAGTTCACCCCTCCACTTT

D gene: TRBD1
clone size: many
J gene: TRBJ1-2
V gene: TRBV13
CDR3 protein: CASSFGTGGRYGYTF
CDR3 DNA: TGTGCCAGCAGCTTCGGGACAGGGGGAAGGTATGGCTACACCTTC

D gene: TRBD1
clone size: .
J gene: TRBJ1-1
V gene: TRBV19
CDR3 protein: CASNQGALNTEAFF
CDR3 DNA: TGTGCCAGTAATCAGGGGGCGCTGAACACTGAAGCTTTCTTT

D gene: TRBD2
clone size: .
J gene: TRBJ2-1
V gene: TRBV20-1
CDR3 protein: CSARGLAGGLSYNEQFF
CDR3 DNA: TGCAGTGCTAGAGGACTAGCGGGGGGACTCTCCTACAATGAGCAGTTCTTC

D gene: TRBD1
clone size: many
J gene: TRBJ2-7
V gene: TRBV11-2
CDR3 protein: CASSYGTGVLVEQYF
CDR3 DNA: TGTGCCAGCAGCTACGGGACAGGGGTTTTAGTCGAGCAGTACTTC

D gene: .
clone size: .
J gene: TRBJ2-2
V gene: TRBV19
CDR3 protein: CASSIAVISVRAGELFF
CDR3 DNA: TGTGCCAGTAGTATAGCAGTTATCTCCGTTCGGGCGGGGGAGCTGTTTTTT

D gene: .
clone size: many
J gene: TRBJ2-7
V gene: TRBV2
CDR3 protein: CASSETLQAYEQYF
CDR3 DNA: TGTGCCAGCAGTGAAACGCTCCAGGCCTACGAGCAGTACTTC

D gene: .
clone size: many
J gene: TRBJ1-1
V gene: TRBV5-1
CDR3 protein: CASSPSGPNTEAFF
CDR3 DNA: TGCGCCAGCAGCCCCTCCGGGCCCAACACTGAAGCTTTCTTT

D gene: .
clone size: many
J gene: TRBJ1-1
V gene: TRBV28
CDR3 protein: CASSQRDTEAFF
CDR3 DNA: TGTGCCAGCAGCCAGAGGGACACAGAAGCTTTCTTT

D gene: .
clone size: many
J gene: TRBJ1-4
V gene: TRBV6-1
CDR3 protein: CASSDQGGEKLFF
CDR3 DNA: TGTGCCAGCAGTGACCAGGGAGGCGAAAAACTGTTTTTT

D gene: TRBD2
clone size: many
J gene: TRBJ2-1
V gene: TRBV5-6
CDR3 protein: CASSLGGGTTYNEQFF
CDR3 DNA: TGTGCCAGCAGCTTGGGGGGAGGGACCACCTACAATGAGCAGTTCTTC

D gene: .
clone size: many
J gene: TRBJ2-1
V gene: TRBV29-1
CDR3 protein: CSVEGQGTSYNEQFF
CDR3 DNA: TGCAGCGTTGAAGGGCAGGGGACCTCCTACAATGAGCAGTTCTTC

D gene: .
clone size: .
J gene: TRBJ2-1
V gene: TRBV29-1
CDR3 protein: CSVEDSGGPSSYNEQFF
CDR3 DNA: TGCAGCGTTGAAGATTCAGGTGGTCCGAGCTCCTACAATGAGCAGTTCTTC

D gene: .
clone size: many
J gene: TRBJ2-1
V gene: TRBV12-3/TRBV12-4
CDR3 protein: CASSSIPGRSVPPSNEQFF
CDR3 DNA: TGTGCCAGCAGCTCAATTCCGGGCCGATCCGTGCCCCCCTCCAATGAGCAGTTCTTC

D gene: .
clone size: .
J gene: TRBJ2-5
V gene: TRBV29-1
CDR3 protein: CSVGPDSQETQYF
CDR3 DNA: TGCAGCGTTGGACCGGACAGCCAAGAGACCCAGTACTTC

D gene: TRBD2
clone size: many
J gene: TRBJ2-3
V gene: TRBV10-3
CDR3 protein: CAISDISGGSNPTDTQYF
CDR3 DNA: TGTGCCATCAGTGATATTAGCGGGGGGTCCAATCCCACAGATACGCAGTATTTT

D gene: TRBD1
clone size: .
J gene: TRBJ1-4
V gene: TRBV15
CDR3 protein: CATSSGQGFFEKLFF
CDR3 DNA: TGTGCCACCAGCAGCGGACAGGGCTTTTTTGAAAAACTGTTTTTT

D gene: TRBD1
clone size: .
J gene: TRBJ2-3
V gene: TRBV6-2/TRBV6-3
CDR3 protein: CASSRTGQSTDTQYF
CDR3 DNA: TGTGCCAGCAGTAGGACAGGGCAAAGCACAGATACGCAGTATTTT

D gene: .
clone size: few
J gene: TRBJ1-2
V gene: TRBV12-3/TRBV12-4
CDR3 protein: CASSFGSGYTF
CDR3 DNA: TGTGCCAGCAGTTTCGGGAGTGGCTACACCTTC